A single sample gave rise to the 17 T cell receptor beta chains below, sequenced in a study of radiation and T cells in renal cell carcinoma. Data came from immunoSEQ multiplex PCR; TCRdb stores just in-frame clones and leaves some out. The table has fewer than 20,000 clones, 55% seen once; the top ten hold approximately 12%. The treatment is: 15 Gy SBRT to primary tumor, nephrectomy 4 weeks later. This specimen consisted of tumor tissue, obtained from a patient whose treatment included radiotherapy and nephrectomy. Every receptor here comes from a man in his fifties with renal cell carcinoma.

In its sample, this clone ranks as medium-sized. The CDR3 sequence: CASSLRREVFYYGYTF. The CDR3 nucleotides read TGTGCCAGCAGCTTAAGGCGGGAGGTCTTTTACTATGGCTACACCTTC. The genes are TRBV7-2 and TRBJ1-2; D is uncertain. The V end lost 2 bases, the J end lost 3 bases, and 16 bases lay between the germline ends. The CDR3 is 16 amino acids. Germline-derived CDR1 and CDR2 are SGHTA and FQGNSA. The variable domain in full, completed from reference TRBV7-2 and TRBJ1-2, reads GAGVSQSPSNKVTEKGKDVELRCDPISGHTALYWYRQSLGQGLEFLIYFQGNSAPDKSGLPSDRFSAERTGGSVSTLTIQRTQQEDSAVYLCASSLRREVFYYGYTFGSGTRLTVV.

Concerning this clone: Other DNA sequences within the sample encode an identical CDR3. The chain is built from TRBV18 and TRBJ2-3; 10 bases fit TRBD2. The CDR3 is 15 amino acids. CDR1 KGHSH and CDR2 LQKENI come from the germline V gene. Trimming at V came to 0 bases and at J to 4 bases, leaving 1 base not matched to a gene. For the CDR3, the DNA is TGTGCCAGCTCACCACCCCTAGCGGGAGCAGATACGCAGTATTTT. As protein: CASSPPLAGADTQYF.

This clone was counted only a few times. The V and J genes are TRBV7-2 and TRBJ1-1; a possible D gene is TRBD1 (6 bases). V was cut by 8 bases and J by 4 bases, with 14 bases left in between. This CDR3 region has 13 residues. CDR1 is SGHTA, CDR2 FQGNSA, per germline. The CDR3 loop reads CASGTQQGTEAFF. Written as DNA, the CDR3 is TGTGCCAGCGGGACTCAACAGGGCACTGAAGCTTTCTTT.

This clone was seen a single time. The V gene is TRBV6-6, the J gene TRBJ1-5; D ambiguous. CDR3 length equals 14 residues. The germline gives CDR1 MNHNY, CDR2 SVGAGI (reference sequence). V gave up 6 bases and J gave up 0 bases, with 9 bases separating them. The CDR3 bases are TGTGCCAGCAGCCACGCGGATAGCAATCAGCCCCAGCATTTT. It specifies CASSHADSNQPQHF.

This clone appeared a single time. This chain joins TRBV19 and TRBJ1-1, with TRBD1 matching over 10 bases. This CDR3 comprises 16 residues. Germline CDR1 LNHDA, CDR2 SQIVND (reference sequence). V shed 6 bases and J 0 bases; nucleotides not matched to a gene: 7. CDR3: CASRKDRGSLNTEAFF. CDR3 bases: TGTGCCAGTAGAAAGGACAGGGGGAGTTTGAACACTGAAGCTTTCTTT.

This clone has a count of ten or more. The chain joins TRBV9 to TRBJ2-7; 7 bases fit TRBD1. In germline, CDR1 is SGDLS, CDR2 YYNGEE. CDR3 length equals 14 residues. The junction had 2 bases not matched to a gene; V was cut back by 0 bases and J by 2 bases. The CDR3 reads CASSVATGTYEQYF. The CDR3 coding sequence is TGTGCCAGCAGCGTAGCGACAGGGACCTACGAGCAGTACTTC.

The rearrangement links TRBV7-2 to TRBJ2-7, with TRBD2 matching over 9 bases. The CDR3 consists of 15 residues. V was pared by 3 bases and J by 6 bases, with 9 bases of the junction left unmatched. The germline V gene encodes CDR1 SGHTA and CDR2 FQGNSA. CDR3 amino acids: CASSLVNVAGVEQYF. For the CDR3, the DNA is TGTGCCAGCAGCTTGGTCAACGTAGCGGGGGTCGAGCAGTACTTC.

The chain couples TRBV7-9 to TRBJ1-4, with 7 positions matching TRBD1. Per germline, CDR1 SEHNR and CDR2 FQNEAQ (reference sequence). This CDR3 is built from 13 residues. The trim removed 4 bases at V and 8 bases at J, leaving 4 bases unmatched. The CDR3 protein is CASSSGQVEKLFF. CDR3 DNA: TGTGCCAGCAGCTCAGGACAGGTAGAAAAACTGTTTTTT.

This clone showed up many times. The chain couples TRBV2 to TRBJ1-2; TRBD1 agrees at 10 bases. CDR3 length: 15 residues. The J segment lost 8 bases and the V segment lost 6 bases, leaving 12 bases of the junction unmatched. Germline V gives CDR1 SNHLY, CDR2 FYNNEI. CDR3 nucleotides: TGTGCCAGCAGGCGGGACAGGGGATCTGGAGACGGCTACACCTTC. This sequence encodes CASRRDRGSGDGYTF.

The chain has TRBV28 and TRBJ1-4; 10 nucleotides agree with TRBD1. Unmatched junction bases numbered 8, after V lost 5 bases and J lost 8 bases. This CDR3 spans 15 amino acids. Germline V gene data show CDR1 as MDHEN and CDR2 as SYDVKM. In nucleotides, the CDR3 is TGTGCCAGCAGTGGACCCGGGACAGGGGAGGAAAAACTGTTTTTT. This codes for CASSGPGTGEEKLFF.

A few counts support this clone. V is TRBV7-9 and J is TRBJ1-1; D ambiguous. The length of the CDR3 is 13 residues. V gave up 4 bases and J gave up 5 bases, with 11 bases separating them. Germline lookup yields CDR1 SEHNR and CDR2 FQNEAQ (reference sequence). CDR3: CASSSTVGTEAFF. The CDR3, as DNA: TGTGCCAGCAGCTCGACCGTGGGGACTGAAGCTTTCTTT.

This chain uses TRBV7-8 with TRBJ2-3; D gene uncertain. Trimming pared 5 bases from V and 6 bases from J, leaving 9 bases between. The CDR3 has 12 amino acids. CDR1 and CDR2 (germline): SGHVS, FQNEAQ. This CDR3 is CASSRAADTQYF. The CDR3 coding sequence is TGTGCCAGCAGCCGTGCGGCGGATACGCAGTATTTT.

This clone has at least ten counts. The genes are TRBV5-1 and TRBJ2-7; D may be TRBD1 (5 bases). V was trimmed by 3 bases and J by 3 bases, leaving 13 bases between them. This CDR3 is 14 amino acids long. Germline V gene lookup returns CDR1 SGHRS and CDR2 YFSETQ. The CDR3 protein is CASSSDRLSYEQYF. In DNA form, the CDR3 reads TGCGCCAGCAGCTCAGACAGACTCAGCTACGAGCAGTACTTC.

This clone occurred a few times. The V call is TRBV28, the J call TRBJ2-2; D gene unclear. Per the germline V gene, CDR1 is MDHEN and CDR2 is SYDVKM. The CDR3 has 14 amino acids. Trimming took 8 bases from V and 2 from J, leaving 12 bases between them. CDR3 loop: CASPAPDNTGELFF. Written as DNA, the CDR3 is TGTGCCAGCCCGGCGCCGGATAACACCGGGGAGCTGTTTTTT.

This clone occurred a few times. The V gene is TRBV16, the J gene TRBJ1-4; 10 bases fit TRBD1. Germline V lookup: CDR1 KGHSY, CDR2 FQNENV. This CDR3 is built from 15 residues. The V and J ends lost 2 bases and 7 bases, in that order; junction bases with no gene match: 4. The CDR3 is CASSQNRDRGEKLFF. In DNA, the CDR3 is TGTGCCAGCAGCCAAAACCGGGACAGGGGTGAAAAACTGTTTTTT. Full variable domain (outside the CDR3, taken from reference TRBV16 and TRBJ1-4): GEEVAQTPKHLVRGEGQKAKLYCAPIKGHSYVFWYQQVLKNEFKFLISFQNENVFDETGMPKERFSAKCLPNSPCSLEIQATKLEDSAVYFCASSQNRDRGEKLFFGSGTQLSVL.

V gene TRBV5-1 combines with J gene TRBJ2-1, with TRBD2 as a possible D gene (6 bases). The length of the CDR3 is 14 residues. With 0 bases removed from V and 4 bases from J, the gap between germline ends came to 8 bases. CDR1 and CDR2 (germline): SGHRS, YFSETQ. The CDR3 sequence is CASSLASAYNEQFF. The CDR3 DNA follows: TGCGCCAGCAGCTTGGCTAGCGCATACAATGAGCAGTTCTTC.

J is TRBJ2-3 and V is TRBV29-1; TRBD2 agrees at 10 bases. The germline V gene has CDR1 SQVTM and CDR2 ANQGSEA. With 7 bases clipped from V and 4 bases from J, the junction kept 8 bases outside the gene matches. The CDR3 is 14 amino acids. The CDR3 nucleotides read TGCAGCGCTGAGCGGGGGGGCGGCGCAGATACGCAGTATTTT. Translating gives CSAERGGGADTQYF.